This TCR beta chain was retrieved from a study of blood T cells in healthy people across ages. Study-level results: A roughly linear fall in TCR beta diversity per million T cells was seen with increasing age. Using unsorted PBMCs precluded a conclusive naive versus antigen-experienced comparison. Comparison with aged donors showed that long-lived donors had more naive CD4+ cells and higher diversity.

V lost 7 bases, J lost 5 bases, and 17 bases lay in between. Germline CDR1 and CDR2: MDHEN and SYDVKM. This CDR3 region has 14 residues. Regarding this clonotype: No antigen is known for it.

It was with a sample-barcoded 5' primer and a J-beta primer mix that a second PCR of about 6 to 12 cycles was run. A 12-random-nucleotide template-switch adaptor tagged each cDNA molecule. Each CDR3 protein gets one entry after TCRdb re-called the 5' RACE reads with MiXCR. The sample includes some 640,000 distinct CDR3 sequences, roughly 49% of them seen just once. The receptor comes from a woman in her sixties in good health. Sequencing was performed on blood. The chain links TRBV28 to TRBJ2-5; the D is unclear. This CDR3 is CASTTAGYWETQYF. In nucleotides, the CDR3 is TGTGCCAGCACCACGGCCGGGTATTGGGAGACCCAGTACTTC.